This T cell receptor (beta chain) came from a study of T-cell reconstitution after alpha-beta-depleted transplantation in children. As it was prepared, the TCRbeta library received unique molecular identifiers. TCRdb reprocessed the PCR reads with MiXCR, giving one entry per CDR3 protein. This table has roughly 400,000 distinct CDR3 sequences, about 20% appearing once. Germline V gives CDR1 MGHDK, CDR2 SYGVNS. This CDR3 spans 16 amino acids. The ends lost 4 bases at V and 0 bases at J; junction bases unmatched: 5. This clonotype was counted ten times or more. Sequencing used PBMCs from the stem cell graft donor, obtained from the stem cell graft. The TCR comes from a human donor who donated a stem cell graft to a child with acute myeloid leukemia. V and J are TRBV25-1 and TRBJ2-7; 11 bases map to TRBD2. In DNA form, the CDR3 reads TGTGCCAGCAGTGTGATGACTAGCGGGACCTCCTACGAGCAGTACTTC. As protein: CASSVMTSGTSYEQYF.